Shown below are 12 T cell receptor beta chains from a single sample sequenced in a study of T-cell memory formation after mild COVID-19. MiXCR was run by TCRdb on the 5' RACE reads, yielding one entry per CDR3 protein. The sample yields about 160,000 distinct CDR3 sequences, 31% seen once. Input material: PBMCs or a T cell subset sorted from them (not recorded which). The receptor source for this set is an adult woman who had mild COVID-19 (a few samples of this study predate the infection). Cell type and time point are not known.

The rearrangement joins TRBV20-1 to TRBJ1-1; 8 bases map to TRBD1. The V gene end was trimmed by 6 bases and the J gene end by 1 base; junction bases not matched to a gene: 7. CDR3 length: 14 residues. CDR1 and CDR2 (germline): DFQATT, SNEGSKA (reference sequence). The CDR3 here is CSATPGGRNTEAFF. The CDR3 DNA reads TGCAGTGCCACACCAGGGGGCCGGAACACTGAAGCTTTCTTT.

The CDR3 protein is CSVEEGALGYTF. Here the CDR3 DNA reads TGCAGCGTTGAAGAGGGGGCGCTTGGCTACACCTTC. This chain links TRBV29-1 with TRBJ1-2, with D possibly matching TRBD1 (6 bases). This CDR3 has 12 residues. From germline, CDR1 is SQVTM and CDR2 ANQGSEA. V lost 0 bases to trimming and J lost 7 bases, with 9 bases between them. Full variable domain (remainder filled in from reference TRBV29-1 and TRBJ1-2): SAVISQKPSRDICQRGTSLTIQCQVDSQVTMMFWYRQQPGQSLTLIATANQGSEATYESGFVIDKFPISRPNLTFSTLTVSNMSPEDSSIYLCSVEEGALGYTFGSGTRLTVV.

In the case of this clonotype: A read error may account for a junction end that differs from germline. CDR3 nucleotide sequence: TGTGCCAGCAGTGAAGGGACTAGCCCCAAGTTC. Translated, it gives CASSEGTSPKF. The chain combines TRBV25-1 with TRBJ2-5, with 9 bases identical to TRBD2. In germline, CDR1 is MGHDK, CDR2 SYGVNS. The CDR3 loop spans 11 amino acids.

This clonotype appeared a few times. The J gene is TRBJ2-1, the V gene TRBV24-1; D might be TRBD2 (6 bases). Germline CDR1 reads KGHDR; CDR2 reads SFDVKD. There are 16 residues in the CDR3. V gave up 1 base and J gave up 9 bases, with 18 bases separating them. The CDR3 spells CATSDFAGSLSGEQFF. The CDR3 bases are TGTGCCACCAGTGATTTCGCGGGGTCGCTTAGCGGTGAGCAGTTCTTC.

This clonotype was observed a handful of times. V is TRBV30 and J is TRBJ2-1; TRBD2 matches 8 bases. This CDR3 has 13 residues. Trimming removed 1 base from V and 8 bases from J; junction bases left unmatched: 4. Germline V CDR1 and CDR2: GTSNPN, SVGIG (reference sequence). CDR3 coding DNA: TGTGCCTGGAGTGCCCAAGCGGGAGATGAGCAGTTCTTC. Its protein product is CAWSAQAGDEQFF.

This chain links TRBV9 with TRBJ2-3, with D perhaps matching TRBD1 or TRBD2 (5 bases each). Trimming removed 4 bases at V and 6 bases at J, with 18 bases between. Germline V CDR1 and CDR2: SGDLS, YYNGEE. The CDR3 covers 15 residues. The CDR3, as DNA: TGTGCCAGCAGCTTCTTAGGGACCCAAGCGGATACGCAGTATTTT. As protein: CASSFLGTQADTQYF.

This clonotype was counted only a few times. The chain has TRBV11-1 and TRBJ2-3, with 8 bases matching TRBD1. Germline V gene data show CDR1 as SGHAT and CDR2 as FQDESV (reference sequence). This CDR3 has 15 residues. Losses at the gene ends were 5 bases for V and 0 bases for J; bases not matched to a gene: 4. The CDR3, as DNA: TGTGCCAGCAGCAGCAGACAGGGGAGCACAGATACGCAGTATTTT. This translates into CASSSRQGSTDTQYF.

This clonotype was detected a few times. V usage is TRBV5-5 and J usage is TRBJ2-1; D remains ambiguous. CDR1 and CDR2 (germline): SGHKS, YYEKEE (reference sequence). The CDR3 is made up of 14 amino acids. Trimming shortened V by 4 bases and J by 6 bases, and 14 bases separated the two germline ends. The CDR3: CASSPASVTNEQFF. The CDR3, as DNA: TGTGCCAGCAGCCCCGCGTCGGTAACCAATGAGCAGTTCTTC.

This clonotype was observed a handful of times. The chain couples TRBV5-1 to TRBJ2-6; D remains unclear. The CDR3 covers 14 residues. The germline gives CDR1 SGHRS, CDR2 YFSETQ. The V end was cut by 0 bases, the J end by 0 bases, with 1 base between. The CDR3 DNA reads TGCGCCAGCAGCTTGGCCTCTGGGGCCAACGTCCTGACTTTC. This encodes CASSLASGANVLTF.

The chain is built from TRBV6-5 and TRBJ2-1; the match to TRBD2 covers 11 bases. This CDR3 has 18 residues. The germline V gene encodes CDR1 MNHEY and CDR2 SVGAGI. V was pared by 2 bases and J by 6 bases, with 12 bases of the junction left unmatched. CDR3 amino acids: CASSYSIEVAGGSNEQFF. The CDR3 coding sequence is TGTGCCAGCAGTTACAGTATTGAGGTAGCGGGAGGGAGCAATGAGCAGTTCTTC.

This clonotype occurred a few times. This chain connects TRBV7-2 to TRBJ2-5; maybe TRBD1 (6 bases). Per germline, CDR1 SGHTA and CDR2 FQGNSA. V lost 5 bases and J lost 5, with 18 bases in between. The CDR3 runs to 15 residues. CDR3 sequence (DNA): TGTGCCAGCAGCGCCCCTTGGACAGTTCGGGAGACCCAGTACTTC. Its translation: CASSAPWTVRETQYF.

The V and J genes are TRBV29-1 and TRBJ1-2; TRBD1 might be the D (6 bases). The V and J ends lost 1 base and 8 bases respectively, with 20 bases between them. Germline-derived CDR1 and CDR2 are SQVTM and ANQGSEA. The length of the CDR3 is 15 residues. In DNA, the CDR3 is TGCAGCGTTGAAGCAGGGAAAAACAGGGAAGAGGGCTACACCTTC. This encodes CSVEAGKNREEGYTF.